Shown below are 6 T cell receptor beta chains from a single sample sequenced in a study of early T cells in non-severe SARS-CoV-2 infection. TCRdb passed the 5' RACE reads through MiXCR, listing each CDR3 protein once. The data show roughly 43,000 distinct CDR3 sequences, approximately 22% seen once. Sequenced here: whole blood, sampled at baseline. All receptors derive from an adult who was a healthcare worker with PCR-confirmed SARS-CoV-2 infection or an uninfected control (not recorded which).

This clonotype showed up many times. The chain uses TRBV7-9 and TRBJ2-6; D is unclear. CDR1 is SEHNR and CDR2 is FQNEAQ in the germline V gene (reference sequence). V was pared by 2 bases and J by 2 bases, with 4 bases between. CDR3 length: 14 amino acids. CDR3 loop: CASSLSAGANVLTF. DNA of the CDR3: TGTGCCAGCAGCTTATCCGCTGGGGCCAACGTCCTGACTTTC.

The V gene is TRBV4-3, the J gene TRBJ2-1, with TRBD2 identical over 9 bases. After removal of 0 bases from V and 2 bases from J, the junction contained 5 bases not matched to a gene. Germline V gene lookup returns CDR1 LGHNA and CDR2 YSLEER. This CDR3 comprises 17 residues. The CDR3 DNA reads as TGCGCCAGCAGCCAAGATCCCCTAGCGGGGACCTACAATGAGCAGTTCTTC. This translates into CASSQDPLAGTYNEQFF.

The chain links TRBV7-2 to TRBJ1-1; D might be TRBD1 (6 bases). Trimming removed 1 base from V and 7 bases from J, with 16 bases in between. The germline V gene encodes CDR1 SGHTA and CDR2 FQGNSA. The CDR3 length is 15 residues. This chain's CDR3 is CASSLDSGRGVEAFF. CDR3 coding DNA: TGTGCCAGCAGCTTAGATTCGGGCAGGGGCGTTGAAGCTTTCTTT.

The V and J genes are TRBV5-1 and TRBJ1-4, with 9 bases fitting TRBD1. The J segment lost 4 bases and the V segment lost 0 bases, leaving 7 bases of the junction unmatched. Germline lookup yields CDR1 SGHRS and CDR2 YFSETQ. This CDR3 comprises 17 residues. CDR3 sequence (DNA): TGCGCCAGCAGCTTGGGGCCACAGGGGGCTAGTAATGAAAAACTGTTTTTT. It codes for CASSLGPQGASNEKLFF.

This clonotype was seen only a few times. The chain couples TRBV6-6 to TRBJ2-7; D gene unclear. Per the germline V gene, CDR1 is MNHNY and CDR2 is SVGAGI (reference sequence). The CDR3 contains 13 residues. The ends were cut back, 4 bases at V and 5 bases at J, with 12 bases in the middle. The CDR3 DNA follows: TGTGCCAGCAGTTTTGGACGGCCGGACGAGCAGTACTTC. This gives the protein CASSFGRPDEQYF.

This chain joins TRBV12-3 or TRBV12-4 and TRBJ2-3; 9 nucleotides align to TRBD2. V shed 3 bases, J shed 6 bases, and the junction held 7 bases outside the gene matches. The CDR3 runs to 15 residues. CDR3 in DNA: TGTGCCAGCAGTTTCCCGGGACTAGCAACCGATACGCAGTATTTT. Its translation is CASSFPGLATDTQYF.